The 23 T cell receptor beta chains reported below all come from one sample, sequenced in a study of control samples from healthy donors and cancer patients. Produced via immunoSEQ multiplex PCR; TCRdb's table is partial and in-frame only. The repertoire holds about 20,000 clones, 85% to 90% seen once, with roughly 12% in the top ten. Sample: PBMCs. All receptors derive from a woman aged 70 to 79 with colorectal cancer.

The V and J genes are TRBV12-3 or TRBV12-4 and TRBJ2-3, with TRBD1 as a possible D gene (6 bases). Deletions cut 10 bases from V and 1 base from J, with 12 bases between. The CDR3 covers 13 residues. The CDR3 spells CATLQGRTDTQYF. CDR3 DNA: TGTGCCACCCTCCAGGGGCGCACAGATACGCAGTATTTT.

The chain employs TRBV6-2 or TRBV6-3 and TRBJ1-6; 8 bases fit TRBD1. In germline, CDR1 is MNHEY, CDR2 SVGEGT. The V and J ends lost 0 bases and 11 bases, in that order; junction bases with no gene match: 3. CDR3 length equals 14 residues. The CDR3 loop is CASSYSWTGTPLHF. CDR3 in DNA: TGTGCCAGCAGTTACTCTTGGACAGGGACACCCCTCCACTTT.

This chain joins TRBV9 and TRBJ2-2, with 9 bases identical to TRBD1. The CDR3 is 17 residues long. With V trimmed by 4 bases and J by 4 bases, 11 bases remained unmatched. Per germline, CDR1 SGDLS and CDR2 YYNGEE. The CDR3 DNA reads TGTGCCAGCAGCCCCCCGACAGGGGGAGGGGGCACCGGGGAGCTGTTTTTT. It specifies CASSPPTGGGGTGELFF.

The chain recombines TRBV14 with TRBJ1-1; 8 bases fit TRBD1. Looked up from germline, CDR1 is SGHDN and CDR2 is FVKESK. The CDR3 totals 15 residues. The V segment lost 4 bases and the J segment 2 bases; nucleotides outside the gene matches: 6. DNA of the CDR3: TGTGCCAGCAGCCCCTGGACAGGGTACAACACTGAAGCTTTCTTT. Translating gives CASSPWTGYNTEAFF.

The chain carries TRBV9 and TRBJ1-4; weak D call: TRBD1 (6 bases). CDR3 length equals 15 residues. V was trimmed by 6 bases and J by 1 base, leaving 13 bases between them. Germline V gives CDR1 SGDLS, CDR2 YYNGEE. The chain's CDR3 is CASNPSGVTNEKLFF. The CDR3 bases are TGTGCCAGCAACCCATCAGGGGTAACTAATGAAAAACTGTTTTTT.

This clone occurred once. This sequence joins TRBV27 and TRBJ2-7; D possibly corresponds to TRBD1 (6 bases). Trimming stripped 3 bases from V and 3 bases from J, with 12 bases between. CDR1 MNHEY and CDR2 SMNVEV come from the germline V gene (reference sequence). This CDR3 has 14 residues. The CDR3 region has the DNA TGTGCCAGCAGTTTTCAGGGACACCTCTACGAGCAGTACTTC. Translation gives CASSFQGHLYEQYF.

The CDR3 reads CATSRQGADTGELFF. The CDR3 region has the DNA TGTGCCACCAGCAGACAGGGGGCCGACACCGGGGAGCTGTTTTTT. The chain has TRBV15 and TRBJ2-2; the match to TRBD1 covers 8 bases. The germline CDR1 and CDR2 sequences are LNHNV and YYDKDF (reference sequence). The V and J ends lost 2 bases and 3 bases, in that order; junction bases with no gene match: 2. This CDR3 is 15 amino acids long.

The chain recombines TRBV7-7 with TRBJ2-2; the D gene is possibly TRBD1 (5 bases). Trimming stripped 2 bases from V and 5 bases from J, with 9 bases between. Germline assignment: CDR1 SSHAT and CDR2 FNYEAQ (reference sequence). This CDR3 is 14 amino acids long. Written as DNA, the CDR3 is TGTGCCAGCAGCTTAAATCAGGGAACCGGGGAGCTGTTTTTT. Amino acids: CASSLNQGTGELFF.

The J gene is TRBJ2-7, the V gene TRBV6-5; 7 positions match TRBD2. This CDR3 contains 15 residues. V shed 4 bases, J shed 0 bases, and the junction held 6 bases outside the gene matches. Germline V lookup: CDR1 MNHEY, CDR2 SVGAGI. In DNA, the CDR3 is TGTGCCAGCAGTTCCCCGGGCGGGAGCTCCTACGAGCAGTACTTC. This encodes CASSSPGGSSYEQYF.

This chain joins TRBV29-1 and TRBJ1-1, with 9 bases identical to TRBD1. The CDR3 spans 12 residues. Germline values: CDR1 SQVTM, CDR2 ANQGSEA. DNA for the CDR3: TGCATCTACAGGGGGCCGAGCACTGAAGCTTTCTTT. This gives the protein CIYRGPSTEAFF.

V gene TRBV5-1 combines with J gene TRBJ1-4, with no clear D. This CDR3 spans 13 amino acids. CDR1 and CDR2 (germline): SGHRS, YFSETQ. V was trimmed by 4 bases and J by 8 bases, leaving 12 bases between them. The CDR3 region is CASSPVASEKLFF. The DNA of the CDR3 is TGCGCCAGCAGCCCGGTGGCGAGCGAAAAACTGTTTTTT.

The chain recombines TRBV12-3 or TRBV12-4 with TRBJ1-1; no reliable D call. The germline V and J ends were trimmed by 7 bases and 0 bases, with 9 bases remaining between them. CDR3 length: 13 amino acids. The CDR3 region is CASILSLNTEAFF. The CDR3 DNA reads TGTGCCAGCATCCTAAGTCTGAACACTGAAGCTTTCTTT.

The CDR3 DNA follows: TGTGCCAGCAGCAAAGGGGTGGGGCAGGTACAAGAGACCCAGTACTTC. Translated, it gives CASSKGVGQVQETQYF. The chain couples TRBV21-1 to TRBJ2-5; the table's D call TRBD1 went unverified against the DNA. TRBV21-1 corresponds to a pseudogene. The CDR3 extends over 16 amino acids.

The chain employs TRBV19 and TRBJ2-2; 7 bases map to TRBD1. The CDR3 totals 18 residues. J was trimmed by 2 bases and V by 0 bases; bases with no gene match: 9. Per the germline V gene, CDR1 is LNHDA and CDR2 is SQIVND (reference sequence). The CDR3 region has the DNA TGTGCCAGTAGTATAGACGGTATTTGGGACAGAAACACCGGGGAGCTGTTTTTT. This codes for CASSIDGIWDRNTGELFF.

The rearrangement links TRBV7-9 to TRBJ1-4, with 7 bases matching TRBD1. There are 12 residues in the CDR3. V shed 1 base and J 14 bases; nucleotides not matched to a gene: 4. Per the germline V gene, CDR1 is SEHNR and CDR2 is FQNEAQ (reference sequence). The CDR3 nucleotides read TGTGCCAGCAGCTTAGGCAGGGGGTTGCTGTTTTTT. The encoded protein is CASSLGRGLLFF. The full variable domain, with the rest looked up from reference TRBV7-9 and TRBJ1-4, is DTGVSQNPRHKITKRGQNVTFRCDPISEHNRLYWYRQTLGQGPEFLTYFQNEAQLEKSRLLSDRFSAERPKGSFSTLEIQRTEQGDSAMYLCASSLGRGLLFFGSGTQLSVL.

The V call is TRBV15, the J call TRBJ1-5, with 10 bases fitting TRBD1. The germline V gene has CDR1 LNHNV and CDR2 YYDKDF (reference sequence). This CDR3 region has 18 residues. After removal of 5 bases from V and 6 bases from J, the junction contained 16 bases not matched to a gene. CDR3 loop: CATSGGWGTGEDSQPQHF. CDR3 DNA: TGTGCCACCAGCGGGGGTTGGGGGACAGGGGAAGATAGTCAGCCCCAGCATTTT.

The CDR3: CASSLSGTGNEQFF. CDR3 DNA: TGTGCCAGCAGCTTAAGCGGGACGGGTAATGAGCAGTTCTTC. V gene TRBV11-3 combines with J gene TRBJ2-1; 7 nucleotides line up with TRBD2. Germline lookup yields CDR1 SGHNT and CDR2 YENEEA. Unmatched junction bases numbered 5, after V lost 2 bases and J lost 7 bases. CDR3 length equals 14 residues.

V and J are TRBV27 and TRBJ1-1, with TRBD1 identical over 8 bases. Germline-derived CDR1 and CDR2 are MNHEY and SMNVEV (reference sequence). The V gene end was trimmed by 6 bases and the J gene end by 5 bases; junction bases not matched to a gene: 5. The CDR3 sequence is 13 residues long. The CDR3 coding sequence is TGTGCCAGCAGCCCACAGGGGGGTACTGAAGCTTTCTTT. This sequence encodes CASSPQGGTEAFF.

The rearrangement links TRBV4-1 to TRBJ2-2; 10 bases match TRBD1. The CDR3 covers 17 residues. The V and J ends lost 5 bases and 7 bases, in that order; junction bases with no gene match: 13. The germline CDR1 and CDR2 sequences are MGHRA and YSYEKL. In nucleotides, the CDR3 is TGCGCCAGCAGCAAAGCACGACAGGGGGCAATGGGCGGGGAGCTGTTTTTT. Encoded protein: CASSKARQGAMGGELFF.

The chain recombines TRBV4-2 with TRBJ1-1, with D perhaps matching TRBD1 (6 bases). In germline, CDR1 is LGHNA, CDR2 YNFKEQ. V lost 2 bases to trimming and J lost 3 bases, with 10 bases between them. The CDR3 extends over 14 amino acids. The chain's CDR3 is CASSQRGAHTEAFF. The DNA for the CDR3 is TGTGCCAGCAGCCAACGGGGGGCTCACACTGAAGCTTTCTTT.

The V gene is TRBV7-3, the J gene TRBJ1-1; 7 bases are shared with TRBD1. This CDR3 contains 13 residues. Germline loops: CDR1 SGHTA, CDR2 FQGTGA. The junction had 6 bases not matched to a gene; V was cut back by 5 bases and J by 6 bases. CDR3 sequence reads: CASSPQGWAEAFF. CDR3 sequence (DNA): TGTGCCAGCAGCCCACAGGGGTGGGCTGAAGCTTTCTTT.

CDR3 region: CASSSGQIYNQPQHF. CDR3 DNA: TGTGCCAGCAGTTCCGGACAGATTTACAATCAGCCCCAGCATTTT. The chain has TRBV6-2 or TRBV6-3 and TRBJ1-5; maybe TRBD1 (6 bases). This CDR3 contains 15 residues. Per germline, CDR1 MNHEY and CDR2 SVGEGT. Trimming removed 4 bases at V and 3 bases at J, with 13 bases between.

V and J are TRBV7-2 and TRBJ1-6, with a weak D call TRBD1 (6 bases). This CDR3 comprises 15 residues. Trimming left V 5 bases short and J 10 bases short, with 18 bases between. Germline V CDR1 and CDR2: SGHTA, FQGNSA. The CDR3 spells CASSQGSGGRSPLHF. The CDR3 coding sequence is TGTGCCAGCAGCCAGGGGTCGGGCGGGAGATCACCCCTCCACTTT.